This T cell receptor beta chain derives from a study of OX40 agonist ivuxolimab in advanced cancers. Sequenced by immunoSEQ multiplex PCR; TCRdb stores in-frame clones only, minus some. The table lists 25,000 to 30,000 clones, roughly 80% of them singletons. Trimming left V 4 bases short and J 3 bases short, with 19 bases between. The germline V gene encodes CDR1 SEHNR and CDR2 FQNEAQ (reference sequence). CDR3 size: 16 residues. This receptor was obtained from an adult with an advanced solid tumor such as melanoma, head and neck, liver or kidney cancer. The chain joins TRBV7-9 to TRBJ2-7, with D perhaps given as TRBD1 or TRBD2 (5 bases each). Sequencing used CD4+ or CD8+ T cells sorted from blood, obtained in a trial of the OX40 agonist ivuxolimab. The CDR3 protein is CASSSRGRDRGYEQYF. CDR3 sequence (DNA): TGTGCCAGCAGCTCACGTGGTCGGGATAGGGGCTACGAGCAGTACTTC.